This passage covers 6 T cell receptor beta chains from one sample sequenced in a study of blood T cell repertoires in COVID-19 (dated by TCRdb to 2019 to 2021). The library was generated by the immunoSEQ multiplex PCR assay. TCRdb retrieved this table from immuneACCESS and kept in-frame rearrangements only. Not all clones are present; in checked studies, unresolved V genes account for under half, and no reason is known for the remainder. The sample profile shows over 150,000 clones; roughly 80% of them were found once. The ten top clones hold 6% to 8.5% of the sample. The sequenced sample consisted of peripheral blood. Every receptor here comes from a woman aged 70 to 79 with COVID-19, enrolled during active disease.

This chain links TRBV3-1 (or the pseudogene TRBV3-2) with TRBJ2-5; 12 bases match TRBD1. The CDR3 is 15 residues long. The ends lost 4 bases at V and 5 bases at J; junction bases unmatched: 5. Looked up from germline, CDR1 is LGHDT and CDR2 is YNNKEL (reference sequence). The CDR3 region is CASSPGQGAWETQYF. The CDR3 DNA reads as TGTGCCAGCAGCCCGGGACAGGGGGCCTGGGAGACCCAGTACTTC.

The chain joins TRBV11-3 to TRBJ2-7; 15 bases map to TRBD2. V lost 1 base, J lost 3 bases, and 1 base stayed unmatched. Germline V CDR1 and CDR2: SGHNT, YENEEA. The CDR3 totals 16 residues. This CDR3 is CASSLGGLAGGYEQYF. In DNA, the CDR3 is TGTGCCAGCAGCTTAGGGGGACTAGCGGGAGGCTACGAGCAGTACTTC.

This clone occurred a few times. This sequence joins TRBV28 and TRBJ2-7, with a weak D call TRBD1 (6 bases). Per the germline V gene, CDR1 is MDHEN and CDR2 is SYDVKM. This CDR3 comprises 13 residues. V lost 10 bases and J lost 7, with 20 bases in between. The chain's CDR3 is CATWGPRFGEQYF. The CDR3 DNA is TGTGCCACCTGGGGGCCACGATTCGGAGAGCAGTACTTC.

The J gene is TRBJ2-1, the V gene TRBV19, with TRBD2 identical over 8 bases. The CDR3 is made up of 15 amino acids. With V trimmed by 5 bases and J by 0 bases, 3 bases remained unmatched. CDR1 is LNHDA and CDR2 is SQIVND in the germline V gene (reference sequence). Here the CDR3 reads CASSPTSASYNEQFF. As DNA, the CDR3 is TGTGCCAGTAGTCCGACTAGCGCCTCCTACAATGAGCAGTTCTTC.

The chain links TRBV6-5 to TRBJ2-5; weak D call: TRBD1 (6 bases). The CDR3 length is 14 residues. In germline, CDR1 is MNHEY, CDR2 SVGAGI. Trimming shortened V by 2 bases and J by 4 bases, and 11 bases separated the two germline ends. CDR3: CASSYLQGRETQYF. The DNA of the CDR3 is TGTGCCAGCAGTTACCTACAGGGTCGAGAGACCCAGTACTTC.

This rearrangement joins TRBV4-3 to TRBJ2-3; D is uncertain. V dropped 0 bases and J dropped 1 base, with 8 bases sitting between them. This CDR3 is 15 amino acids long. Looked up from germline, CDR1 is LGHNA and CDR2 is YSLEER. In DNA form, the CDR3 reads TGCGCCAGCAGCCAAGATCTGTCGGGCACAGATACGCAGTATTTT. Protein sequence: CASSQDLSGTDTQYF.